This TCR beta chain was retrieved from a study of technical replicates of blood from several donors. Profiling relied on immunoSEQ multiplex PCR, and the TCRdb table lists in-frame clones only, not all of them. Here the sample spans about 88,000 clones, about 90% being singletons. The V gene lost 7 bases and the J gene lost 3 bases, with 12 bases spanning the gap. CDR3 length: 13 residues. Germline assignment: CDR1 ENHRY and CDR2 SYGVKD. The sample was T cells isolated from PBMCs. The J gene is TRBJ1-1, the V gene TRBV10-3, with no clear D. This clonotype was obtained from a human donor in good health. CDR3: CAINSQGDTEAFF. The CDR3 region has the DNA TGTGCCATCAACTCCCAAGGAGACACTGAAGCTTTCTTT.